The entry below gives a single T cell receptor beta chain sequence along with its context. Germline assignment: CDR1 SGHRS and CDR2 YFSETQ. The CDR3 covers 15 residues. J gave up 1 base and V 3 bases, and 1 base lay outside the gene matches. TCRdb processed the 5' RACE reads anew with MiXCR; each CDR3 protein has one entry. There are 150,000 to 200,000 distinct CDR3 sequences in the sample; about 9.9% occur only once, and around 3.8% lies in the top ten. The record originates from a study of T-cell memory formation after mild COVID-19. The sample consisted of PBMCs or a T cell subset sorted from them (not recorded which). The sequence came from a man aged 18 to 30 who had mild COVID-19 (a few samples of this study predate the infection). Cell type and time point are not known. This chain uses TRBV5-1 with TRBJ2-2; 9 nucleotides match TRBD1. The CDR3, as DNA: TGCGCCAGCAGCTCGGGACAGGGGAACACCGGGGAGCTGTTTTTT. As protein: CASSSGQGNTGELFF.